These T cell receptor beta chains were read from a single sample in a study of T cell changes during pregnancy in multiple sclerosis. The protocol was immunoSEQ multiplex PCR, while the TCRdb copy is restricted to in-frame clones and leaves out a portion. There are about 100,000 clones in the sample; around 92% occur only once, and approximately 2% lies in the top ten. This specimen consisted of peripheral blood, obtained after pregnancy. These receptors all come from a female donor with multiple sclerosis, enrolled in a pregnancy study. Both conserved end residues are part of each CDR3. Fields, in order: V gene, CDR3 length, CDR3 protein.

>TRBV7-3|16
CASSLRPGQGTDTQYF
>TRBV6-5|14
CASSPLAGSYEQYF
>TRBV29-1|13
CSVAGVMNTEAFF
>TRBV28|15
CASSPSGLAGDEQYF
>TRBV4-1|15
CASSHGTSGTGEQFF
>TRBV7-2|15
CASSLAAGGDYGYTF
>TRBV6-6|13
CASSYEGNTEAFF
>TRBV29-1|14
CSVDAGGPGETQYF
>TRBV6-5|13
CASRRQGYYEQYF
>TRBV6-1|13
CASRPQGSTEAFF
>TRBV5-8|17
CASSLEGSHTGNEKLFF
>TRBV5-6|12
CASSLAGPGYTF
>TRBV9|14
CASSVDGKNSPLHF
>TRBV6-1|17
CASRESQGSTSNYGYTF
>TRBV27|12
CASSLLNSPLHF
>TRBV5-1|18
CASSPAGIGVGPQETQYF
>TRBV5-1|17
CASSTGLVGSSTGELFF
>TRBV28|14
CASTGVSSGNTIYF
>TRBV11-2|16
CASTQGLAGIYNEQFF
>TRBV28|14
CASSSSGQIPKAFF
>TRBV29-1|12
CSVEGQYTEAFF